The 25 T cell receptor beta chains presented below share a single source sample, sequenced in a study of T cells in Graves' hyperthyroidism and ophthalmopathy. Regions amplified from RNA transcripts were the TCR beta CDR3 regions. HTBI primers were employed in a first-round RT-PCR of the TCR CDR3. TCRdb used MiXCR to reprocess the multiplex PCR reads, holding one entry per CDR3 protein. The table has around 500,000 distinct CDR3 sequences, roughly 22% seen once. The sequenced sample consisted of blood. Every receptor here comes from a woman between 65 and 79 years old with Graves' ophthalmopathy.

Details on this clonotype: The germline gene is not matched at one end of the junction; a read error may be the cause. The chain uses TRBV5-1 and TRBJ1-2; 7 bases match TRBD1. Looked up from germline, CDR1 is SGHRS and CDR2 is YFSETQ. The CDR3 runs 15 residues. The CDR3 sequence is CASSTPTGFVSGYTF. The CDR3, as DNA: TGTGCCAGCAGCACCCCGACAGGGTTCGTTTCGGGCTACACCTTC.

This chain links TRBV20-1 with TRBJ2-7; 11 nucleotides match TRBD2. J gave up 4 bases and V 0 bases, and 5 bases lay outside the gene matches. The CDR3 contains 15 residues. Germline V gives CDR1 DFQATT, CDR2 SNEGSKA (reference sequence). CDR3 bases: TGCAGTGCTAGAGATTTATTAGCGGGAGGGTACGAGCAGTACTTC. As protein: CSARDLLAGGYEQYF.

V and J are TRBV5-1 and TRBJ1-2, with a weak D call TRBD1 (6 bases). Germline V gene lookup returns CDR1 SGHRS and CDR2 YFSETQ. This CDR3 comprises 15 residues. V was pared by 4 bases and J by 2 bases, with 15 bases between. The CDR3 here is CASSLEPGENYGYTF. The CDR3 nucleotides read TGCGCCAGCAGCCTGGAACCAGGGGAAAACTATGGCTACACCTTC. The complete variable domain, with remaining parts taken from reference TRBV5-1 and TRBJ1-2, reads KAGVTQTPRYLIKTRGQQVTLSCSPISGHRSVSWYQQTPGQGLQFLFEYFSETQRNKGNFPGRFSGRQFSNSRSEMNVSTLELGDSALYLCASSLEPGENYGYTFGSGTRLTVV.

This clonotype has a handful of counts. The genes are TRBV5-5 and TRBJ1-3, with a tentative D call TRBD1 (5 bases). Germline CDR1 SGHKS, CDR2 YYEKEE (reference sequence). This CDR3 contains 14 residues. V was trimmed by 0 bases and J by 7 bases, leaving 11 bases between them. For the CDR3, the DNA is TGTGCCAGCAGCTTGGAAACTGGGGGTAACACCATATATTTT. The encoded protein is CASSLETGGNTIYF.

The sample holds many counts of this clonotype. The V and J genes are TRBV6-6 and TRBJ2-7, with TRBD2 identical over 7 bases. The CDR3 consists of 15 residues. The V gene end was trimmed by 2 bases and the J gene end by 0 bases; junction bases not matched to a gene: 4. Germline CDR1 MNHNY, CDR2 SVGAGI (reference sequence). CDR3 residues: CASSYPRGSSYEQYF. Here the CDR3 DNA reads TGTGCCAGCAGTTACCCCCGCGGGAGCTCCTACGAGCAGTACTTC.

This clonotype appeared a few times. V and J are TRBV20-1 and TRBJ1-6; possible D gene TRBD1, 5 bases. Germline CDR1 and CDR2: DFQATT and SNEGSKA (reference sequence). The CDR3 extends over 14 amino acids. Trimming stripped 5 bases from V and 7 bases from J, with 15 bases between. The CDR3 bases are TGCAGTGCTGAGGCTACAGGCAACAATTCACCCCTCCACTTT. Its translation: CSAEATGNNSPLHF.

This clonotype was counted between two and nine times. CDR3 region: CASSYPGTNQPQHF. In nucleotides, the CDR3 is TGTGCCAGCAGTTACCCAGGCACTAATCAGCCCCAGCATTTT. The chain has TRBV6-6 and TRBJ1-5; no firm D call. The CDR3 is 14 residues long. Germline loops: CDR1 MNHNY, CDR2 SVGAGI (reference sequence). The V gene lost 2 bases and the J gene lost 4 bases, with 9 bases spanning the gap.

The CDR3, as DNA: TGTGCCAGCAGTTGGGGACGGGCCACCTACGAGCAGTACTTC. It specifies CASSWGRATYEQYF. The rearrangement joins TRBV11-2 to TRBJ2-7, with D perhaps matching TRBD1 or TRBD2 (5 bases each). The V end was cut by 6 bases, the J end by 2 bases, with 14 bases between. The germline CDR1 and CDR2 sequences are SGHAT and FQNNGV. The length of the CDR3 is 14 residues.

The J gene is TRBJ2-3, the V gene TRBV2; 9 bases agree with TRBD2. Trimming at V came to 2 bases and at J to 8 bases, leaving 8 bases not matched to a gene. CDR1 and CDR2 (germline): SNHLY, FYNNEI. CDR3 length: 15 amino acids. The CDR3 sequence is CASSELVAGVGTQYF. Here the CDR3 DNA reads TGTGCCAGCAGTGAATTGGTAGCGGGAGTGGGTACGCAGTATTTT.

The rearrangement links TRBV5-1 to TRBJ1-4; D not certain. The CDR3 is 14 amino acids. In germline, CDR1 is SGHRS, CDR2 YFSETQ. V lost 4 bases to trimming and J lost 4 bases, with 11 bases between them. CDR3: CASSRPGFNEKLFF. The CDR3 DNA reads TGCGCCAGCAGCCGCCCGGGATTTAATGAAAAACTGTTTTTT.

This clonotype was observed at least ten times. The chain employs TRBV24-1 and TRBJ2-1; D gene uncertain. CDR1 KGHDR and CDR2 SFDVKD come from the germline V gene. The CDR3 contains 16 residues. The germline V and J ends were trimmed by 1 base and 1 base, with 10 bases remaining between them. The CDR3 is CATSDFAAVSYNEQFF. The CDR3, as DNA: TGTGCCACCAGTGATTTTGCGGCGGTTTCCTACAATGAGCAGTTCTTC.

The chain couples TRBV6-1 to TRBJ2-5, with 9 bases aligning to TRBD2. Germline V lookup: CDR1 MNHNS, CDR2 SASEGT. This CDR3 contains 15 residues. The V and J ends lost 5 bases and 6 bases, in that order; junction bases with no gene match: 10. This CDR3 reads CASSTRSGRIKTQYF. In nucleotides, the CDR3 is TGTGCCAGCAGTACCCGTAGCGGGAGAATAAAGACCCAGTACTTC.

The rearrangement joins TRBV29-1 to TRBJ2-3, with D possibly being TRBD2 (5 bases). Germline V gene lookup returns CDR1 SQVTM and CDR2 ANQGSEA. Trimming removed 5 bases at V and 0 bases at J, with 12 bases between. CDR3 length: 14 residues. CDR3 residues: CSVSPPGSTDTQYF. DNA for the CDR3: TGCAGCGTTTCCCCCCCGGGAAGCACAGATACGCAGTATTTT.

The chain is built from TRBV20-1 and TRBJ2-3; 9 bases line up with TRBD2. The CDR3 is made up of 16 amino acids. Unmatched junction bases numbered 10, after V lost 3 bases and J lost 3 bases. CDR1 and CDR2 (germline): DFQATT, SNEGSKA (reference sequence). The CDR3 coding sequence is TGCAGTGCTAGGAACAGGTGGCGGGAGGGGACAGATACGCAGTATTTT. Its protein product is CSARNRWREGTDTQYF.

This clonotype was counted only a few times. This sequence joins TRBV7-2 and TRBJ1-2, with D perhaps TRBD1 (6 bases). Looked up from germline, CDR1 is SGHTA and CDR2 is FQGNSA. There are 13 residues in the CDR3. The V and J ends lost 5 bases and 4 bases respectively, with 11 bases between them. The CDR3 DNA reads TGTGCCAGCAGCCCCGACAGGTTCTATGGCTACACCTTC. It codes for CASSPDRFYGYTF.

This chain joins TRBV6-1 and TRBJ2-7, with 9 bases fitting TRBD1. Germline V CDR1 and CDR2: MNHNS, SASEGT. V dropped 6 bases and J dropped 3; count of bases not matched to a gene: 9. The CDR3 is made up of 15 amino acids. In nucleotides, the CDR3 is TGTGCCAGCAGAGTCGATGGGACAGGGTTCTACGAGCAGTACTTC. Encoded protein: CASRVDGTGFYEQYF.

The rearrangement uses TRBV18 and TRBJ1-4; a possible D gene is TRBD1 (6 bases). The V gene's germline CDR1 is KGHSH and CDR2 LQKENI. V lost 3 bases, J lost 8 bases, and 7 bases lay in between. The CDR3 is 12 residues long. The CDR3 coding sequence is TGTGCCAGCTCACCCGGACAGGAAAAACTGTTTTTT. It encodes CASSPGQEKLFF. The complete variable domain, with remaining parts taken from reference TRBV18 and TRBJ1-4, reads NAGVMQNPRHLVRRRGQEARLRCSPMKGHSHVYWYRQLPEEGLKFMVYLQKENIIDESGMPKERFSAEFPKEGPSILRIQQVVRGDSAAYFCASSPGQEKLFFGSGTQLSVL.

This chain uses TRBV28 with TRBJ1-2; D gene unclear. Trimming took off 4 bases at V and 4 bases at J, with 13 bases between the two ends. The CDR3 is 14 residues long. Per germline, CDR1 MDHEN and CDR2 SYDVKM. The DNA of the CDR3 is TGTGCCAGCAGTTCGTCCCAAGCGGGCTATGGCTACACCTTC. The encoded protein is CASSSSQAGYGYTF.

This clonotype was observed a few times. The chain combines TRBV28 with TRBJ1-4; a weak D match, TRBD1 (5 bases). Per germline, CDR1 MDHEN and CDR2 SYDVKM. The CDR3 contains 15 residues. V was clipped by 7 bases and J by 6 bases, with 18 bases between them. The CDR3 reads CASTLGAGSHEKLFF. CDR3 bases: TGTGCCAGCACCCTAGGGGCGGGGTCACATGAAAAACTGTTTTTT. Complete variable domain (other parts from reference TRBV28 and TRBJ1-4): DVKVTQSSRYLVKRTGEKVFLECVQDMDHENMFWYRQDPGLGLRLIYFSYDVKMKEKGDIPEGYSVSREKKERFSLILESASTNQTSMYLCASTLGAGSHEKLFFGSGTQLSVL.

This clonotype was picked up a small number of times. The rearrangement joins TRBV12-3 or TRBV12-4 to TRBJ2-1, with unresolved D. The CDR3 contains 15 residues. Trimming took 6 bases from V and 0 from J, leaving 12 bases between them. CDR3 bases: TGTGCCAGCAGACCAGGACGAAGCTCCTACAATGAGCAGTTCTTC. Translation: CASRPGRSSYNEQFF.

The chain links TRBV29-1 to TRBJ1-4; D is ambiguous. CDR1 is SQVTM, CDR2 ANQGSEA, per germline. The V gene lost 5 bases and the J gene lost 7 bases, with 14 bases spanning the gap. This CDR3 has 13 amino acids. The CDR3 DNA reads TGCAGCGTTTTCGAACAGCTAGGTGAAAAACTGTTTTTT. It is translated as CSVFEQLGEKLFF.

The chain uses TRBV5-5 and TRBJ1-2; D not resolved. The ends were cut back, 3 bases at V and 8 bases at J, with 11 bases in the middle. Per germline, CDR1 SGHKS and CDR2 YYEKEE (reference sequence). This CDR3 has 12 residues. The CDR3 loop is CASSSRVGGYTF. CDR3 DNA sequence: TGTGCCAGCAGCTCACGGGTTGGCGGCTACACCTTC.

This clonotype was counted a few times. The CDR3 DNA follows: TGCAGTGCTAGAGTCGCGAGCGGGAGAGGAGGCGAGCAGTACTTC. This encodes CSARVASGRGGEQYF. This chain uses TRBV20-1 with TRBJ2-7, with 8 nucleotides matching TRBD2. Germline V gene data show CDR1 as DFQATT and CDR2 as SNEGSKA (reference sequence). There are 15 residues in the CDR3. The V and J ends lost 1 base and 6 bases, in that order; junction bases with no gene match: 11.

The rearrangement joins TRBV7-3 to TRBJ2-1; D gene uncertain. The CDR3 is made up of 15 amino acids. Germline V gives CDR1 SGHTA, CDR2 FQGTGA. Trimming took off 5 bases at V and 4 bases at J, with 15 bases between the two ends. Here the CDR3 DNA reads TGTGCCAGCAGCCCCCCTGGGTGGGGATACAATGAGCAGTTCTTC. This translates into CASSPPGWGYNEQFF.

Comments on this clonotype: One junction end disagrees with the germline gene, perhaps due to a read error. The chain recombines TRBV6-2 or TRBV6-3 with TRBJ2-7, with a possible D match to TRBD1 (6 bases). CDR3 size: 13 residues. Germline V gene sequence: CDR1 MNHEY, CDR2 SVGEGT. The CDR3 sequence: CASSYSGTHEQYF. CDR3 in DNA: TGTGCCAGCAGCTACTCGGGGACACACGAGCAGTACTTC.